Described below is a single T cell receptor (beta chain) sequence and its context. Its cognate antigen is unknown. The entry originates in a study of cytomegalovirus exposure and HLA in healthy donors. Amplification used 60 Vbeta primers and 13 Jbeta primers. Clones were read by immunoSEQ multiplex PCR, and TCRdb kept only the in-frame ones, dropping some. Here the sample spans about 150,000 clones, less than 85% being singletons. Notes on the study in general: An ancestry cluster, one associated with Asian ancestry, reportedly showed fewer N-insertions than the 666-donor mean in a later analysis.

CDR1 is ENHRY and CDR2 is SYGVKD in the germline V gene. Trimming stripped 6 bases from V and 8 bases from J, with 17 bases between. The CDR3 length is 14 residues. This TCR was sampled from a man aged 45-65 years in good health and CMV-seropositive. The chain combines TRBV10-3 with TRBJ2-1; TRBD1 might be the D (6 bases). Specimen: PBMCs. This chain's CDR3 is CAISGVQGRDEQFF. DNA for the CDR3: TGTGCCATCAGCGGGGTACAGGGTCGCGATGAGCAGTTCTTC.